Here is one T cell receptor (beta chain) with its context. Study members were between about 18 and 90 years old and lived in fewer than 30 US regions. Which cohort a participant joined came from the clinical history participants gave. These data are taken from a study of blood T cell repertoires in COVID-19. Study as a whole: Sources were T cells, B-cell-depleted T cells, or PBMCs; the material itself was cDNA or gDNA.

Germline V gene sequence: CDR1 MDHEN, CDR2 SYDVKM. The CDR3 is made up of 12 amino acids. Trimming removed 8 bases from V and 4 bases from J; junction bases left unmatched: 4. Only in-frame clones appear in the TCRdb table, and some are missing; sequencing was by immunoSEQ multiplex PCR. Here the sample spans more than 200,000 clones, roughly 91% being singletons. The V call is TRBV28, the J call TRBJ1-2; 7 positions agree with TRBD1. Material: PBMCs or T cells enriched from blood (not recorded which). The receptor's source is a man aged 25-45 years in a cohort exposed to, infected with or recovered from COVID-19 (not recorded which). The chain's CDR3 is CASQGQSYGYTF. In nucleotides, the CDR3 is TGTGCCAGCCAGGGACAGAGCTATGGCTACACCTTC.